Below are 18 T cell receptor beta chains sequenced from a single sample in a study of CD8 T cells in ankylosing spondylitis. TCRdb reprocessed the 5' RACE reads with MiXCR, giving one entry per CDR3 protein. The data show roughly 46,000 distinct CDR3 sequences, over 3.5% seen once. Specimen: blood, either unsorted or a sorted T cell fraction (not recorded which). The origin of the receptors is a female donor with ankylosing spondylitis or in good health (not recorded which).

This clonotype was seen at least ten times. The chain carries TRBV9 and TRBJ1-3, with TRBD1 matching over 8 bases. The CDR3 totals 14 residues. Germline CDR1 reads SGDLS; CDR2 reads YYNGEE. Losses at the gene ends were 7 bases for V and 3 bases for J; bases not matched to a gene: 6. The CDR3 spells CASSRGQGGNTIYF. CDR3 bases: TGTGCCAGCTCCAGAGGACAGGGTGGAAACACCATATATTTT.

This chain uses TRBV9 with TRBJ2-3; 8 bases agree with TRBD2. The V and J ends lost 3 bases and 4 bases, in that order; junction bases with no gene match: 10. Per the germline V gene, CDR1 is SGDLS and CDR2 is YYNGEE. The CDR3 contains 16 residues. Here the CDR3 DNA reads TGTGCCAGCAGCGCCGAACGGGGGGGCCGTGCAGATACGCAGTATTTT. It codes for CASSAERGGRADTQYF.

This clonotype was seen at least ten times. CDR3 DNA sequence: TGTGCCAGCAGCGTCCCAGGGACAAACATTCAGTACTTC. Encoded protein: CASSVPGTNIQYF. This chain links TRBV9 with TRBJ2-4; D might be TRBD1 or TRBD2, each matching 5 bases. The CDR3 totals 13 residues. Germline V gene lookup returns CDR1 SGDLS and CDR2 YYNGEE. V dropped 2 bases and J dropped 6 bases, with 9 bases sitting between them.

This clonotype was detected ten times or more. The chain is built from TRBV9 and TRBJ1-1, with a weak D call TRBD1 (6 bases). Germline V lookup: CDR1 SGDLS, CDR2 YYNGEE. The V end lost 2 bases, the J end lost 2 bases, and 22 bases lay between the germline ends. The CDR3 is 18 residues long. The CDR3 DNA sequence: TGTGCCAGCAGCGTGGCAACAGGGACCCTCAAGCTCAACACTGAAGCTTTCTTT. Its protein product is CASSVATGTLKLNTEAFF.

This clonotype was observed at least ten times. CDR3 amino acids: CASSKDPGSPLHF. The CDR3, as DNA: TGTGCCAGCAGCAAGGATCCAGGTTCACCCCTCCACTTT. This chain links TRBV9 with TRBJ1-6; D gene uncertain. Germline CDR1 and CDR2: SGDLS and YYNGEE. CDR3 length: 13 amino acids. V gave up 4 bases and J gave up 9 bases, with 11 bases separating them.

This clonotype was observed many times. The chain links TRBV9 to TRBJ1-2; no reliable D call. Germline CDR1 SGDLS, CDR2 YYNGEE. V was pared by 0 bases and J by 4 bases, with 13 bases between. The CDR3 is 15 residues long. The DNA for the CDR3 is TGTGCCAGCAGCGTAGCTGCAGGTTTGAGCTATGGCTACACCTTC. Residues: CASSVAAGLSYGYTF.

This clonotype is medium-sized. The genes are TRBV9 and TRBJ1-3; D remains unclear. CDR3 length: 13 amino acids. V shed 0 bases and J shed 4 bases, with 5 bases lying between them. Per germline, CDR1 SGDLS and CDR2 YYNGEE. Here the CDR3 DNA reads TGTGCCAGCAGCGTAGAGGAAGGAAACACCATATATTTT. The encoded protein is CASSVEEGNTIYF. The full variable domain, rest sourced from reference TRBV9 and TRBJ1-3, is DSGVTQTPKHLITATGQRVTLRCSPRSGDLSVYWYQQSLDQGLQFLIQYYNGEERAKGNILERFSAQQFPDLHSELNLSSLELGDSALYFCASSVEEGNTIYFGEGSWLTVV.

This clonotype was recorded many times. V and J are TRBV9 and TRBJ1-2; tentatively, D is TRBD1 (5 bases). The V and J ends lost 4 bases and 6 bases respectively, with 19 bases between them. The CDR3 totals 15 residues. Germline CDR1 and CDR2: SGDLS and YYNGEE. Here the CDR3 reads CASSPRGVNPNGYTF. The CDR3 nucleotides are TGTGCCAGCAGCCCAAGAGGGGTCAACCCTAATGGCTACACCTTC.

There are many counts of this clonotype. V and J are TRBV7-9 and TRBJ2-7, with D maybe TRBD1 (6 bases). The V gene lost 6 bases and the J gene lost 3 bases, with 15 bases spanning the gap. This CDR3 has 14 residues. Germline lookup yields CDR1 SEHNR and CDR2 FQNEAQ (reference sequence). CDR3 sequence reads: CASRWPGHHYEQYF. The CDR3 DNA reads as TGTGCCAGCAGGTGGCCGGGACACCACTACGAGCAGTACTTC.

This clonotype occurred a few times. The chain uses TRBV9 and TRBJ2-2; D is tentatively TRBD1 or TRBD2 (5 bases each). The V end was cut by 0 bases, the J end by 3 bases, with 12 bases between. Germline V gene sequence: CDR1 SGDLS, CDR2 YYNGEE. The CDR3 runs 16 residues. The DNA of the CDR3 is TGTGCCAGCAGCGTAGGTAGCAGAGGGGACACCGGGGAGCTGTTTTTT. As protein: CASSVGSRGDTGELFF.

This clonotype has at least ten counts. V is TRBV9 and J is TRBJ2-3; 8 positions match TRBD2. After removal of 6 bases from V and 2 bases from J, the junction contained 5 bases not matched to a gene. The CDR3 covers 14 residues. CDR1 and CDR2 from the germline V gene are SGDLS and YYNGEE. Here the CDR3 reads CASTIGGVTDTQYF. The DNA for the CDR3 is TGTGCCAGCACCATCGGGGGGGTCACAGATACGCAGTATTTT.

This rearrangement joins TRBV9 to TRBJ1-2, with D possibly being TRBD1 (6 bases). The CDR3 is 13 amino acids. Germline V gives CDR1 SGDLS, CDR2 YYNGEE. The ends were cut back, 3 bases at V and 6 bases at J, with 12 bases in the middle. The CDR3 bases are TGTGCCAGCAGCGCGGTGGGGGGGCATGGCTACACCTTC. It yields the protein CASSAVGGHGYTF.

Only a few counts were recorded for this clonotype. The V gene is TRBV9, the J gene TRBJ2-7; the match to TRBD1 covers 8 bases. The CDR3 totals 14 residues. V gave up 7 bases and J gave up 6 bases; unmatched junction bases: 12. The germline gives CDR1 SGDLS, CDR2 YYNGEE. CDR3 region: CASSTVQGASEQYF. The DNA of the CDR3 is TGTGCCAGCTCGACGGTCCAGGGGGCGTCCGAGCAGTACTTC.

The sample holds many counts of this clonotype. The rearrangement links TRBV9 to TRBJ1-1; D not resolved. The CDR3 loop spans 15 amino acids. Deletions cut 0 bases from V and 3 bases from J, with 12 bases between. The germline V gene has CDR1 SGDLS and CDR2 YYNGEE. DNA for the CDR3: TGTGCCAGCAGCGTAGGGGCGGACTTGCACACTGAAGCTTTCTTT. Its protein product is CASSVGADLHTEAFF.

This clonotype was observed at least ten times. V gene TRBV9 combines with J gene TRBJ2-7; D perhaps matches TRBD1 (6 bases). CDR1 is SGDLS, CDR2 YYNGEE, per germline. The CDR3 has 16 amino acids. The V gene lost 0 bases and the J gene lost 4 bases, with 17 bases spanning the gap. The CDR3 DNA is TGTGCCAGCAGCGTAGAGGCAGGGGCATTCGGGTACGAGCAGTACTTC. It yields the protein CASSVEAGAFGYEQYF.

This clonotype was picked up many times. The chain recombines TRBV9 with TRBJ1-4, with D unresolved. Germline V gives CDR1 SGDLS, CDR2 YYNGEE. This CDR3 has 15 residues. Between the trimmed V and J ends, which lost 0 bases and 0 bases, there was a span of 6 bases. The CDR3 DNA reads TGTGCCAGCAGCGTAGGAGGACCAACTAATGAAAAACTGTTTTTT. It translates to CASSVGGPTNEKLFF.

This clonotype was seen ten or more times. This rearrangement joins TRBV9 to TRBJ1-6; D is undetermined. The CDR3 totals 16 residues. Deletions cut 3 bases from V and 9 bases from J, with 19 bases between. The germline CDR1 and CDR2 sequences are SGDLS and YYNGEE. CDR3 nucleotide sequence: TGTGCCAGCAGCGCACAACTCGGGGAACCAGGTTCACCCCTCCACTTT. Translation: CASSAQLGEPGSPLHF.

This clonotype was seen many times. CDR3 coding DNA: TGTGCCAGCAGCCAAGGAGGGGCCCAGTACTTC. It translates to CASSQGGAQYF. The chain couples TRBV9 to TRBJ2-5; D may be TRBD2 (6 bases). The CDR3 runs to 11 residues. The V end was cut by 4 bases, the J end by 9 bases, with 10 bases between. CDR1 and CDR2 from the germline V gene are SGDLS and YYNGEE.